A single sample gave rise to the 17 T cell receptor beta chains below, sequenced in a study of Graves' ophthalmopathy and Graves' hyperthyroidism. RNA served as the template for amplifying TCR beta CDR3 regions. HTBI primers primed a first-round RT-PCR, and a second-round multiplex PCR followed. TCRdb reprocessed the multiplex PCR reads via MiXCR and lists one record per CDR3 protein. This table holds 400,000 to 450,000 distinct CDR3 sequences, under 25% found once. The specimen was peripheral blood. These receptors were taken from a woman aged 18-35 years with stable Graves' hyperthyroidism.

This clonotype was counted at least ten times. The CDR3 loop is CASSVDRGRNTIYF. The CDR3, as DNA: TGTGCCAGCAGCGTGGACAGGGGGAGAAACACCATATATTTT. The chain recombines TRBV9 with TRBJ1-3, with TRBD1 identical over 10 bases. Looked up from germline, CDR1 is SGDLS and CDR2 is YYNGEE. Germline trimming cut 2 bases from V and 5 bases from J; bases unmatched to any gene: 1. The CDR3 runs 14 residues.

This clonotype was seen once. A much larger clone is a single base away; this may be a read error. The chain joins TRBV2 to TRBJ2-4, with TRBD2 matching 7 bases. The length of the CDR3 is 13 residues. The germline CDR1 and CDR2 sequences are SNHLY and FYNNEI. V lost 6 bases to trimming and J lost 13 bases; unmatched junction nucleotides: 12. CDR3 bases: TGTGCCAGCAGCGGACTAGAGGGAAGCATGCAGTACTTC. This gives the protein CASSGLEGSMQYF.

This clonotype was seen at least ten times. A junction end diverges from the germline sequence, so it may reflect a read error. The chain couples TRBV7-2 to TRBJ1-3; 7 positions agree with TRBD1. CDR1 and CDR2 from the germline V gene are SGHTA and FQGNSA. This CDR3 spans 12 amino acids. In DNA, the CDR3 is TGTGCCAGCAGCTTATCCGTGGGACAGCGACATTTT. Amino acid sequence: CASSLSVGQRHF.

There are many counts of this clonotype. One junction end disagrees with the germline gene, perhaps due to a read error. The chain carries TRBV7-3 and TRBJ2-4; no clear D. The CDR3 loop spans 13 amino acids. Germline-derived CDR1 and CDR2 are SGHTA and FQGTGA. CDR3 region: CASSLWEQDIKYF. The CDR3 DNA follows: TGTGCCAGCAGCTTATGGGAACAAGACATTAAGTACTTC.

The chain combines TRBV12-3 or TRBV12-4 with TRBJ1-2; no firm D call. The CDR3 loop spans 13 amino acids. Trimming stripped 5 bases from V and 4 bases from J, with 11 bases between. This CDR3 is CASSPRAAYGYTF. CDR3 nucleotide sequence: TGTGCCAGCAGTCCTCGGGCTGCCTATGGCTACACCTTC.

This clonotype appeared many times. The chain carries TRBV6-2 or TRBV6-3 and TRBJ2-2; D possibly corresponds to TRBD2 (6 bases). The V end lost 0 bases, the J end lost 6 bases, and 20 bases lay between the germline ends. Germline values: CDR1 MNHEY, CDR2 SVGEGT. This CDR3 is built from 18 residues. The CDR3 loop reads CASSYSSRDFTRAGELFF. Written as DNA, the CDR3 is TGTGCCAGCAGTTACTCGAGTCGGGACTTCACTCGGGCCGGGGAGCTGTTTTTT.

The chain couples TRBV24-1 to TRBJ2-7; 10 nucleotides match TRBD1. V gave up 4 bases and J gave up 5 bases; unmatched junction bases: 7. The CDR3 has 15 amino acids. CDR1 KGHDR and CDR2 SFDVKD come from the germline V gene. The CDR3 is CATSDGGQGGDEQYF. CDR3 nucleotide sequence: TGTGCCACCAGTGACGGAGGACAGGGGGGCGACGAGCAGTACTTC.

The table lists this clonotype with many counts. A much bigger clone sits one base away, suggesting this may be a read error. The chain carries TRBV6-2 or TRBV6-3 and TRBJ2-7; D gene unclear. This CDR3 is 15 amino acids long. Germline CDR1 reads MNHEY; CDR2 reads SVGEGT. The V end was cut by 0 bases, the J end by 2 bases, with 11 bases between. As DNA, the CDR3 is TGTGCCAGCAGTTACTCGACCCAGAGCCCCTACGAGCAGTACTTC. This sequence encodes CASSYSTQSPYEQYF.

The chain has TRBV6-5 and TRBJ1-2, with TRBD1 matching over 8 bases. The germline V gene encodes CDR1 MNHEY and CDR2 SVGAGI. CDR3 length equals 16 residues. Losses at the gene ends were 2 bases for V and 7 bases for J; bases not matched to a gene: 12. The CDR3 loop is CASSYTRDRGKGGYTF. Here the CDR3 DNA reads TGTGCCAGCAGTTACACTCGAGACAGGGGAAAAGGTGGCTACACCTTC.

The chain recombines TRBV2 with TRBJ1-6, with D maybe TRBD1 (6 bases). Trimming left V 2 bases short and J 14 bases short, with 28 bases between. The CDR3 loop spans 18 amino acids. Germline CDR1 SNHLY, CDR2 FYNNEI. CDR3 sequence: CASSERGAAAISHSALHF. CDR3 nucleotide sequence: TGTGCCAGCAGTGAAAGGGGGGCGGCCGCCATTTCCCATTCGGCCCTCCACTTT.

Many counts were recorded for this clonotype. The gene calls are TRBV3-1 and TRBJ2-5; 7 bases map to TRBD1. This CDR3 is 16 amino acids long. The V gene end was trimmed by 4 bases and the J gene end by 3 bases; junction bases not matched to a gene: 11. Germline CDR1 is LGHDT and CDR2 is YNNKEL (reference sequence). The CDR3 spells CASSPYSGTEEETQYF. For the CDR3, the DNA is TGTGCCAGCAGCCCTTACTCCGGGACAGAGGAAGAGACCCAGTACTTC.

There are many counts of this clonotype. The chain uses TRBV4-2 and TRBJ2-2; 13 nucleotides agree with TRBD2. The CDR3 sequence is 17 residues long. Per the germline V gene, CDR1 is LGHNA and CDR2 is YNFKEQ. J gave up 6 bases and V 2 bases, and 6 bases lay outside the gene matches. CDR3: CASSQPGLAGTSGELFF. The CDR3 coding sequence is TGTGCCAGCAGCCAACCGGGACTAGCGGGAACCTCCGGGGAGCTGTTTTTT.

The V and J genes are TRBV7-2 and TRBJ2-5, with D unresolved. The CDR3 contains 14 residues. V was shortened by 4 bases and J by 5 bases, with 14 bases between the two germline ends. CDR1 is SGHTA, CDR2 FQGNSA, per germline. CDR3 amino acids: CASSSHGRGETQYF. CDR3 DNA sequence: TGTGCCAGCAGCTCCCACGGGCGCGGCGAGACCCAGTACTTC.

The rearrangement joins TRBV5-1 to TRBJ2-7; 9 positions match TRBD1. This CDR3 region has 15 residues. J gave up 2 bases and V 1 base, and 4 bases lay outside the gene matches. Per germline, CDR1 SGHRS and CDR2 YFSETQ. Written as DNA, the CDR3 is TGCGCCAGCAGCTTGTACGGGACAGGGCCCTACGAGCAGTACTTC. This encodes CASSLYGTGPYEQYF. The entire variable domain, with the rest obtained from reference TRBV5-1 and TRBJ2-7, is as follows: KAGVTQTPRYLIKTRGQQVTLSCSPISGHRSVSWYQQTPGQGLQFLFEYFSETQRNKGNFPGRFSGRQFSNSRSEMNVSTLELGDSALYLCASSLYGTGPYEQYFGPGTRLTVT.

This clonotype has ten or more counts. CDR3 DNA sequence: TGCAGTGCTAATCCCGGACTAGCAAATTCCTACGAGCAGTACTTC. It specifies CSANPGLANSYEQYF. The chain combines TRBV20-1 with TRBJ2-7, with 8 nucleotides matching TRBD2. V dropped 4 bases and J dropped 1; count of bases not matched to a gene: 9. The CDR3 has 15 amino acids. CDR1 and CDR2 (germline): DFQATT, SNEGSKA (reference sequence).

This clonotype was observed a single time. A much larger clone sits a single nucleotide away, making a read error possible. The V gene is TRBV6-1, the J gene TRBJ2-2; the D is unclear. The CDR3 loop spans 14 amino acids. V shed 5 bases and J shed 0 bases, with 7 bases lying between them. Germline CDR1 MNHNS, CDR2 SASEGT. CDR3: CASSTLTNTGELFF. CDR3 sequence (DNA): TGTGCCAGCAGTACCCTGACGAACACCGGGGAGCTGTTTTTT.

Many counts were recorded for this clonotype. In DNA form, the CDR3 reads TGTGCCAGCAGCGTAAGGCCTTCTACGGGCAAAGAGACCCAGTACTTC. Protein product: CASSVRPSTGKETQYF. The genes are TRBV9 and TRBJ2-5; D not certain. Germline CDR1 and CDR2: SGDLS and YYNGEE. V lost 1 base and J lost 3, with 16 bases in between. The CDR3 extends over 16 amino acids.